The 15 T cell receptor beta chains in this list originate from one sample, sequenced in a study of persistence of HIV-infected CD4 T cells. Cells were stimulated with overlapping HIV-1 Gag 15-mer peptides. Sorting of responding CD4+ T cells relied on upregulated CD40 ligand together with CD69. Their antigens are not known. This was the immunoSEQ version 4 assay in survey mode. Sequenced by immunoSEQ multiplex PCR; TCRdb stores in-frame clones only, minus some. This table has 20,000 to 25,000 clones, about 74% appearing once. The sequenced sample was CD4+ T cells sorted from PBMCs after approximately 20-hour stimulation, obtained from a patient who received antiretroviral therapy. The receptors stem from an adult man with HIV who was CMV-seropositive.

The chain combines TRBV2 with TRBJ1-5; 11 nucleotides match TRBD1. After removal of 6 bases from V and 7 bases from J, the junction contained 2 bases not matched to a gene. The CDR3 is made up of 13 amino acids. The germline V gene has CDR1 SNHLY and CDR2 FYNNEI. The CDR3 loop is CASRGQGGQPQHF. For the CDR3, the DNA is TGTGCCAGCAGGGGACAGGGGGGACAGCCCCAGCATTTT.

The rearrangement joins TRBV7-9 to TRBJ2-3, with a weak D call TRBD1 (7 bases). The germline gives CDR1 SEHNR, CDR2 FQNEAQ (reference sequence). With 3 bases removed from V and 4 bases from J, the gap between germline ends came to 14 bases. The CDR3 has 15 residues. CDR3 bases: TGTGCCAGCAGCTTGGGTCAGGGGGGTTCAGATACGCAGTATTTT. Translation: CASSLGQGGSDTQYF.

This chain connects TRBV4-1 to TRBJ2-3; TRBD1 aligns across 7 bases. Germline loops: CDR1 MGHRA, CDR2 YSYEKL. The CDR3 loop spans 19 amino acids. V shed 0 bases, J shed 1 base, and the junction held 13 bases outside the gene matches. CDR3 protein: CASSQEFGTVLRGTDTQYF. CDR3 bases: TGCGCCAGCAGCCAAGAATTCGGGACAGTCCTCCGGGGCACAGATACGCAGTATTTT.

This sequence joins TRBV27 and TRBJ2-4; D not resolved. Germline CDR1 reads MNHEY; CDR2 reads SMNVEV (reference sequence). This CDR3 spans 13 amino acids. V shed 2 bases and J shed 2 bases, with 4 bases lying between them. Here the CDR3 reads CASSLRPKNIQYF. CDR3 DNA sequence: TGTGCCAGCAGTTTAAGACCCAAAAACATTCAGTACTTC.

The chain is built from TRBV9 and TRBJ1-1; D is possibly TRBD1 (5 bases). The germline CDR1 and CDR2 sequences are SGDLS and YYNGEE. This CDR3 spans 14 amino acids. Trimming removed 0 bases at V and 4 bases at J, with 10 bases between. The CDR3 is CASSVAGVGTEAFF. The CDR3 DNA follows: TGTGCCAGCAGCGTAGCGGGGGTCGGCACTGAAGCTTTCTTT.

V and J are TRBV19 and TRBJ1-2; the D gene is possibly TRBD1 (5 bases). Deletions cut 2 bases from V and 4 bases from J, with 17 bases between. The germline V gene has CDR1 LNHDA and CDR2 SQIVND (reference sequence). The CDR3 loop spans 16 amino acids. CDR3 region: CASSISQAITGYGYTF. The CDR3 nucleotides are TGTGCCAGTAGTATATCACAGGCCATTACTGGCTATGGCTACACCTTC.

V gene TRBV5-1 combines with J gene TRBJ2-7; D is unresolved. The CDR3 is made up of 14 amino acids. Deletions cut 0 bases from V and 7 bases from J, with 14 bases between. The germline V gene encodes CDR1 SGHRS and CDR2 YFSETQ. CDR3 sequence reads: CASSLELSMGEQYF. The CDR3, as DNA: TGCGCCAGCAGCTTGGAGCTCTCCATGGGGGAGCAGTACTTC.

The chain combines TRBV3-1 (or the pseudogene TRBV3-2) with TRBJ2-1; D is undetermined. V lost 0 bases and J 9 bases, leaving 15 bases between the germline ends. CDR1 and CDR2 from the germline V gene are LGHDT and YNNKEL (reference sequence). The CDR3 covers 15 residues. The CDR3 bases are TGTGCCAGCAGCCAAGAATCGGGTAGCTTTGCTGAGCAGTTCTTC. Residues: CASSQESGSFAEQFF.

This chain links TRBV5-4 with TRBJ2-2; unclear D gene. V lost 10 bases and J 2 bases, leaving 12 bases between the germline ends. Per germline, CDR1 SGHNT and CDR2 YYREEE (reference sequence). This CDR3 contains 13 residues. The CDR3 DNA reads as TGTGCCCGAGGTAAGCCAAACACCGGGGAGCTGTTTTTT. It translates to CARGKPNTGELFF.

A few counts support this clone. The rearrangement uses TRBV19 and TRBJ2-7; D remains ambiguous. The CDR3 is made up of 12 amino acids. Trimming cost V 7 bases and J 5 bases, with 12 bases left between them. Germline V lookup: CDR1 LNHDA, CDR2 SQIVND (reference sequence). CDR3 bases: TGTGCCAGTATCACCTTGTTGAACGAGCAGTACTTC. Translated, it gives CASITLLNEQYF.

The chain uses TRBV23-1 and TRBJ1-5; TRBD1 matches 8 bases. TRBV23-1 is noted as an ORF with a role that remains uncertain. The CDR3 extends over 18 amino acids. V was pared by 4 bases and J by 0 bases, with 11 bases of the junction left unmatched. The CDR3, as DNA: TGCGCCAGCAGTCTTCGGGACAGGAGGTCCTTTAGCAATCAGCCCCAGCATTTT. Residues: CASSLRDRRSFSNQPQHF.

This sequence joins TRBV5-4 and TRBJ1-1; D is unresolved. From germline, CDR1 is SGHNT and CDR2 YYREEE (reference sequence). The CDR3 contains 16 residues. Trimming left V 3 bases short and J 1 base short, with 16 bases between. CDR3 protein: CASSSAAGRTNTEAFF. In nucleotides, the CDR3 is TGTGCCAGCAGCTCAGCCGCCGGGAGGACGAACACTGAAGCTTTCTTT.

V usage is TRBV7-5 and J usage is TRBJ1-1; the table's D call, TRBD1, was not checked against the DNA. TRBV7-5 is a documented pseudogene. The CDR3 contains 16 residues. CDR3 residues: CARSLGPRDRVPEAFF. CDR3 sequence (DNA): TGTGCCAGAAGCTTAGGCCCCCGGGACAGGGTACCTGAAGCTTTCTTT.

The CDR3 spells CASNQGSYGYTF. The CDR3 DNA is TGTGCCAGCAATCAGGGGTCCTATGGCTACACCTTC. This rearrangement joins TRBV12-3 or TRBV12-4 to TRBJ1-2; possibly TRBD1 for D (6 bases). The germline V and J ends were trimmed by 7 bases and 4 bases, with 10 bases remaining between them. CDR3 length equals 12 residues.

The V gene is TRBV18, the J gene TRBJ1-5, with TRBD1 identical over 9 bases. CDR1 is KGHSH, CDR2 LQKENI, per germline. The V and J ends lost 4 bases and 6 bases, in that order; junction bases with no gene match: 16. This CDR3 region has 18 residues. CDR3: CASSLYRSGQGKVQPQHF. In DNA form, the CDR3 reads TGTGCCAGCTCACTGTACCGGTCGGGACAGGGAAAAGTTCAGCCCCAGCATTTT.